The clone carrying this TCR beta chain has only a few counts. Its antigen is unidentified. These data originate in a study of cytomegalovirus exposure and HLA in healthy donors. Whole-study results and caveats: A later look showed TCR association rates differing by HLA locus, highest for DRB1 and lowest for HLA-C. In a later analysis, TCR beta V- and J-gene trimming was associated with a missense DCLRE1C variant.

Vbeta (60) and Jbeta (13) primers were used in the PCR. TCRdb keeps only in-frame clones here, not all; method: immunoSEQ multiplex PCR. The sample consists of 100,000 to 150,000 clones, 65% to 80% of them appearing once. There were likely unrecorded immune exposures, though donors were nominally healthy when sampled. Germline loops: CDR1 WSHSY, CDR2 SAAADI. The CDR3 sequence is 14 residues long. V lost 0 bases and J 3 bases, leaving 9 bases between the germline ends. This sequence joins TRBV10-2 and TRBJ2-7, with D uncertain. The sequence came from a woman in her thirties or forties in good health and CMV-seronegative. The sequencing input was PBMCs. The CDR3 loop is CASSESGSYYEQYF. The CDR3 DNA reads TGCGCCAGCAGTGAGTCCGGTTCCTACTACGAGCAGTACTTC.